A selection of T cell receptor beta chains follows, all from one sample in a study of early stage breast cancer tumors. TCRdb's copy holds only in-frame clones and misses some; the assay was immunoSEQ multiplex PCR. There are 25,000 to 35,000 clones in the sample; roughly 50% occur only once, and 8.5% lies in the top ten. What was sequenced was breast tumor tissue. The receptors shown here come from a person between 45 and 65 years old with breast cancer. Both conserved end residues are trimmed from each CDR3. The D gene is left open where the match is weak.

v_call	d_call	j_call	cdr3_aa
TRBV5-8	TRBD2	TRBJ2-1	ASSLEGSSGRFEQF
TRBV2	.	TRBJ2-5	ASSIQVTQETQY
TRBV19	.	TRBJ2-3	ASDSGRFADTQY
TRBV5-1	.	TRBJ2-7	ASSLTGGSGDEQY
TRBV27	TRBD2	TRBJ2-7	ASSFLAGPYEQY
TRBV27	TRBD2	TRBJ2-1	ASSPLAGGPSNEQF
TRBV5-1	TRBD1	TRBJ2-1	ASSLEGAKSQF
TRBV7-2	.	TRBJ2-3	ASSLMVADTQY
TRBV2	TRBD2	TRBJ2-2	ASSPGLAGAAGELF
TRBV6-1	.	TRBJ1-3	ASSQSDTIY
TRBV29-1	TRBD2	TRBJ2-1	SVDSGLAARFEQF
TRBV11-1	.	TRBJ1-2	ASSLGTGSGYT
TRBV11-2	.	TRBJ2-7	ASSLVASSYEQY
TRBV6-6	TRBD2	TRBJ2-5	ASSTLADQETQY
TRBV2	.	TRBJ1-2	ASRPSGGYT
TRBV18	.	TRBJ1-2	ASSPQAGRTNYGYT
TRBV7-7	TRBD1	TRBJ1-1	ASSSHRGAEAF
TRBV10-3	TRBD2	TRBJ2-7	AISEVLLAGGPNEQY
TRBV6-1	.	TRBJ1-2	ASSEALSDGYT
TRBV7-3	.	TRBJ2-3	ASSFGGPLDTQY
TRBV11-1	.	TRBJ1-1	ASSIYRETEAF
TRBV7-2	.	TRBJ2-1	ASSLGTGVITREQF
TRBV4-2	.	TRBJ2-3	ASSQGDSFTDTQY
TRBV10-3	.	TRBJ1-5	AISENVGRQPQH
TRBV27	.	TRBJ1-2	ASSSGTGGYT
TRBV19	.	TRBJ2-3	ASSEKGGQGRQY
TRBV15	.	TRBJ1-5	ATGLKQDQPQH
TRBV20-1	.	TRBJ2-7	SARGASAQY
TRBV18	TRBD1	TRBJ1-4	ASSLRQGPNEKLF
TRBV18	TRBD1	TRBJ1-2	ASSPQGQGSYGYT
TRBV6-1	.	TRBJ1-1	ASSDAQAF
TRBV10-3	TRBD2	TRBJ2-1	AISESSAGAGDEQF
TRBV7-9	TRBD2	TRBJ2-1	ASSDRSGGTFNEQF